Below, one T cell receptor beta chain is given with its context. Its antigen is unidentified. The sample belongs to a study of T-cell memory formation after mild COVID-19. Overall study findings and caveats: Mainly CM and EM harbored the contracting CD4+ clones; mainly EMRA harbored the CD8+ ones. A balance of CD4 and CD8 characterized clones contracting day 15 to 85, whereas later expanders leaned CD4+. Within pre-infection memory, some responding clones were found, suggesting cross-reactive memory joined.

V was cut by 3 bases and J by 3 bases, with 12 bases left in between. Germline V gives CDR1 MDHEN, CDR2 SYDVKM. This CDR3 has 16 amino acids. 5'RACE with constant-segment primers built TCRalpha and TCRbeta cDNA libraries with UMIs. TCRdb recomputed calls from the 5' RACE reads with MiXCR, one row per CDR3 protein. The sample consists of fewer than 700,000 distinct CDR3 sequences, 18% of them appearing once. Sequences were obtained from PBMCs or a T cell subset sorted from them (not recorded which). The receptor was isolated from an adult woman who had mild COVID-19 (a few samples of this study predate the infection). Cell type and time point are not known. V and J are TRBV28 and TRBJ2-6; D gene ambiguous. This chain's CDR3 is CASSFLDFHGANVLTF. In DNA, the CDR3 is TGTGCCAGCAGTTTCCTCGACTTTCATGGGGCCAACGTCCTGACTTTC.